Listed here are 3 T cell receptor beta chains from one sample, sequenced in a study of blood T cell repertoires in COVID-19. TCRdb's table, derived via immunoSEQ multiplex PCR, lists solely in-frame clones and lacks some. The sample includes hundreds of thousands of clones, about nine tenths of them seen just once. Sequenced material: peripheral blood. All receptors come from a man in his fifties or sixties who had recovered from COVID-19.

The chain carries TRBV18 and TRBJ1-5; D gene uncertain. Germline-derived CDR1 and CDR2 are KGHSH and LQKENI. CDR3 length: 18 residues. V was trimmed by 1 base and J by 4 bases, leaving 20 bases between them. The chain's CDR3 is CASSPRSASGSENQPQHF. CDR3 sequence (DNA): TGTGCCAGCTCACCACGGAGTGCTTCCGGGAGCGAGAATCAGCCCCAGCATTTT.

The chain couples TRBV30 to TRBJ2-5; 12 bases are a match to TRBD2. The CDR3 is 14 residues long. The germline V gene has CDR1 GTSNPN and CDR2 SVGIG (reference sequence). After removal of 8 bases from V and 2 bases from J, the junction contained 6 bases not matched to a gene. The CDR3 nucleotides read TGTGCCGGCCTCCTAGCGGGAGGGCAAGAGACCCAGTACTTC. Protein sequence: CAGLLAGGQETQYF.

V and J are TRBV9 and TRBJ1-2, with D maybe TRBD1 (5 bases). This CDR3 is 11 amino acids long. The ends were cut back, 9 bases at V and 8 bases at J, with 14 bases in the middle. Germline V gene lookup returns CDR1 SGDLS and CDR2 YYNGEE. Written as DNA, the CDR3 is TGTGCCACGGGAGGGGCCGCAGGCTACACCTTC. Translated, it gives CATGGAAGYTF.